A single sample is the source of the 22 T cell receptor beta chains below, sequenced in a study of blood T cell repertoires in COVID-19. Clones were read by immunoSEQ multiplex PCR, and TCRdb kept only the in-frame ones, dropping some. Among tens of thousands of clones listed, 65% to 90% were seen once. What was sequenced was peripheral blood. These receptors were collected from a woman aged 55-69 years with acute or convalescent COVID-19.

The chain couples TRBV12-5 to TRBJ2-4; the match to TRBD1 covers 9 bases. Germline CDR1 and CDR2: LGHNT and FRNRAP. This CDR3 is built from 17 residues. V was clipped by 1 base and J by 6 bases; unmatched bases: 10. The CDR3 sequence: CASGLAGAQGAINIQYF. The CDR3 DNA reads TGTGCTAGTGGTTTGGCGGGGGCACAGGGGGCTATAAACATTCAGTACTTC.

This CDR3 reads CASSEQLAGAREQYF. The CDR3 nucleotides read TGTGCCAGCAGTGAACAACTAGCGGGAGCCCGGGAGCAGTACTTC. The rearrangement uses TRBV6-1 and TRBJ2-7; 11 positions match TRBD2. CDR1 and CDR2 from the germline V gene are MNHNS and SASEGT. CDR3 size: 15 residues. J lost 7 bases, V lost 2 bases, and 7 bases had no gene match.

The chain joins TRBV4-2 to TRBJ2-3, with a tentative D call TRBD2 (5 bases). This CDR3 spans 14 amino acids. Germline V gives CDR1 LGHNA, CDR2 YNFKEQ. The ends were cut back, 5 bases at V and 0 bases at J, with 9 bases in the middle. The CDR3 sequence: CASSEEDSTDTQYF. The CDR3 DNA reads TGTGCCAGCAGCGAGGAGGACAGCACAGATACGCAGTATTTT.

This CDR3 reads CASSLAPSGVKDTQYF. CDR3 nucleotides: TGCGCCAGCAGCTTAGCTCCTAGCGGGGTCAAAGATACGCAGTATTTT. The V call is TRBV5-1, the J call TRBJ2-3; 9 bases align to TRBD2. The ends lost 2 bases at V and 5 bases at J; junction bases unmatched: 9. This CDR3 is built from 16 residues. Germline CDR1 reads SGHRS; CDR2 reads YFSETQ.

The CDR3 DNA reads as TGTGCCAGCAGTGAGAGGACAGGGACGAACGAGCAGTACTTC. Translation gives CASSERTGTNEQYF. The V call is TRBV2, the J call TRBJ2-7; TRBD1 matches 8 bases. The trim removed 3 bases at V and 5 bases at J, leaving 6 bases unmatched. The CDR3 sequence is 14 residues long. Germline V CDR1 and CDR2: SNHLY, FYNNEI.

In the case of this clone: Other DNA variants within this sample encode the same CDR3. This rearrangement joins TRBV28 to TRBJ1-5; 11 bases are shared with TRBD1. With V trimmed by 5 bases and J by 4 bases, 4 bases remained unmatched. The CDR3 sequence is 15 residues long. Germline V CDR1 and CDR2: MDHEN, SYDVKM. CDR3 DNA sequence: TGTGCCAGCAGTCCCGGGACAGGGGGAAATCAGCCCCAGCATTTT. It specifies CASSPGTGGNQPQHF.

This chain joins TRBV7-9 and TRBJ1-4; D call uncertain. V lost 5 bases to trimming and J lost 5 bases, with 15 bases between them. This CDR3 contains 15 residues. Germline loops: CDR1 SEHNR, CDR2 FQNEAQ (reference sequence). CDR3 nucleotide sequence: TGTGCCAGCAGCCCCCGTGGAGGATACAATGAAAAACTGTTTTTT. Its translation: CASSPRGGYNEKLFF.

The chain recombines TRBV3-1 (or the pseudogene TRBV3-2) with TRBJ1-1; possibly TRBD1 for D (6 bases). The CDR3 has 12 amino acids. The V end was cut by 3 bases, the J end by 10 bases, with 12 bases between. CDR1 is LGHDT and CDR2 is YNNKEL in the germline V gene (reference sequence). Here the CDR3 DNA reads TGTGCCAGCAGCCAGGGGGGGCTGTTAGCTTTCTTT. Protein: CASSQGGLLAFF.

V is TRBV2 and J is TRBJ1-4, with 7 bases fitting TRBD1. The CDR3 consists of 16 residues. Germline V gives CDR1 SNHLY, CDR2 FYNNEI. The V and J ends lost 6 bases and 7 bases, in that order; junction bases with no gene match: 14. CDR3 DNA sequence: TGTGCCAGCAGCGTTCTGGGACAGCCATCTTCTGAAAAACTGTTTTTT. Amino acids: CASSVLGQPSSEKLFF.

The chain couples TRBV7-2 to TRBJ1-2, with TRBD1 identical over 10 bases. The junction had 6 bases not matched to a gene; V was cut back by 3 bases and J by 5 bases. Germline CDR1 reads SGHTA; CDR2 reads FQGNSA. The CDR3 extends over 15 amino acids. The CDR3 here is CASSFDRGLSYGYTF. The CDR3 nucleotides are TGTGCCAGCAGCTTCGACAGGGGGCTTAGTTATGGCTACACCTTC.

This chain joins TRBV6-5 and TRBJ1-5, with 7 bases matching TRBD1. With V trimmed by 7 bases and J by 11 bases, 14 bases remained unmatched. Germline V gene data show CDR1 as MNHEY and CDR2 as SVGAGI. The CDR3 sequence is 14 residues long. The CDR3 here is CASNEGTAIRTQHF. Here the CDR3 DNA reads TGTGCCAGCAACGAAGGGACAGCGATCAGGACCCAGCATTTT.

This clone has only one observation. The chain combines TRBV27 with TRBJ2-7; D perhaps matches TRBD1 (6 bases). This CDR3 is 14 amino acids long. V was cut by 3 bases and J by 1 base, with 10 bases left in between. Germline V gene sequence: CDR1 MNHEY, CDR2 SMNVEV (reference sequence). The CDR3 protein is CASSLQDRSYEQYF. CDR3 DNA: TGTGCCAGCAGTTTGCAGGACAGATCCTACGAGCAGTACTTC.

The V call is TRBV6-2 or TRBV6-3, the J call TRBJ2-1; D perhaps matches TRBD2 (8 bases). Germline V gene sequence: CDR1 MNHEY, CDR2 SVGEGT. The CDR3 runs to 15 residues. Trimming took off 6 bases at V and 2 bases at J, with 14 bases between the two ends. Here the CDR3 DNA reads TGTGCCAGCAGCTTTAGCGGGACAGCCTACAATGAGCAGTTCTTC. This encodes CASSFSGTAYNEQFF.

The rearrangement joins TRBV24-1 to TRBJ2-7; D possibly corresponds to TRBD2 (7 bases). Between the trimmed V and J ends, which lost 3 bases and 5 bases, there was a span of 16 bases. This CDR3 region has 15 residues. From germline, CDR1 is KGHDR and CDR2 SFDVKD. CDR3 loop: CATSDPERGGDEQYF. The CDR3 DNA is TGTGCCACCAGTGATCCTGAAAGGGGGGGCGACGAGCAGTACTTC.

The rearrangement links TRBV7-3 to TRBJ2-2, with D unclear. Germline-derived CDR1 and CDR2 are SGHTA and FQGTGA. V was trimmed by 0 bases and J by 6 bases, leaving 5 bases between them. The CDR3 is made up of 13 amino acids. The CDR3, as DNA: TGTGCCAGCAGCTTAACTGGCCCCGGGGAGCTGTTTTTT. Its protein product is CASSLTGPGELFF.

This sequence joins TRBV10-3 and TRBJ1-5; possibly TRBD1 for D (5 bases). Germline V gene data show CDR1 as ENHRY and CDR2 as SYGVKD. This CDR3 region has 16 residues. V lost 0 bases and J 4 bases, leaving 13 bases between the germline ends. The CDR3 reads CAISESEGIGNQPQHF. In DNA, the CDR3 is TGTGCCATCAGTGAGTCGGAGGGGATCGGGAATCAGCCCCAGCATTTT.

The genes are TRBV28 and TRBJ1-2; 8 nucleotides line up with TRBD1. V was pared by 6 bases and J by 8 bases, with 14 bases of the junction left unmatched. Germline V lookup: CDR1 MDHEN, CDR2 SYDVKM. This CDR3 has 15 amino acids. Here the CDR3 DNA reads TGTGCCAGCAGCGGGACAGGAGTTCGACTATGGGGCTACACCTTC. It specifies CASSGTGVRLWGYTF.

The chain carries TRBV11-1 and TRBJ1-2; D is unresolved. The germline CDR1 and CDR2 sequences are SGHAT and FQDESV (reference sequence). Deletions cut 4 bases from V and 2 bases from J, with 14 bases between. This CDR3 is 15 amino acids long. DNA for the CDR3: TGTGCCAGCAGCTCCGGATGGACGGGGAACTATGGCTACACCTTC. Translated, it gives CASSSGWTGNYGYTF.

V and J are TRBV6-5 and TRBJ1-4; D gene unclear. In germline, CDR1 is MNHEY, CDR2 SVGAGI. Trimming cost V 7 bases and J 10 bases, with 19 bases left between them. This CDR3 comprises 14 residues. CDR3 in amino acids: CASTLSGFKAKLFF. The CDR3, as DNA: TGTGCCAGCACCCTTTCGGGGTTTAAGGCAAAACTGTTTTTT.

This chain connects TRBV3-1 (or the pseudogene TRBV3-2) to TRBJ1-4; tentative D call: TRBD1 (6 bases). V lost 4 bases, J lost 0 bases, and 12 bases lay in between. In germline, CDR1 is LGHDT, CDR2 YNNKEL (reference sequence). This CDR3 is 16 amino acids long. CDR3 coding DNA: TGTGCCAGCAGCCCTAACGCAGGGGCAACTAATGAAAAACTGTTTTTT. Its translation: CASSPNAGATNEKLFF.

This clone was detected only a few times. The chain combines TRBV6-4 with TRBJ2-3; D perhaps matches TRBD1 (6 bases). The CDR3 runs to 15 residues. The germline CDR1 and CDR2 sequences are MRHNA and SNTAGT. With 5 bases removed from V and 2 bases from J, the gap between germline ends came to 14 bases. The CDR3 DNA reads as TGTGCCAGCAGTTATGCGGACAGTCCCACAGATACGCAGTATTTT. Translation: CASSYADSPTDTQYF.

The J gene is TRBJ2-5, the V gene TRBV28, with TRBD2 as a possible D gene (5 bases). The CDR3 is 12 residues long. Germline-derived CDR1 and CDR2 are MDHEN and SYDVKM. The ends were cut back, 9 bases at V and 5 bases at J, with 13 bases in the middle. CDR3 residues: CASAGSQETQYF. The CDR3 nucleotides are TGTGCCAGTGCGGGTTCCCAGGAGACCCAGTACTTC. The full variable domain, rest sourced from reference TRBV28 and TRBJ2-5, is DVKVTQSSRYLVKRTGEKVFLECVQDMDHENMFWYRQDPGLGLRLIYFSYDVKMKEKGDIPEGYSVSREKKERFSLILESASTNQTSMYLCASAGSQETQYFGPGTRLLVL.